The 20 T cell receptor beta chains in this list originate from one sample, sequenced in a study of blood T cell repertoires in COVID-19. Profiling relied on immunoSEQ multiplex PCR, and the TCRdb table lists in-frame clones only, not all of them. This repertoire shows 200,000 to 250,000 clones, more than 85% found once; its top ten account for 10%. Material: peripheral blood. The receptors derive from a woman between 50 and 59 years old with COVID-19, enrolled during active disease.

The V call is TRBV18, the J call TRBJ1-4; the D gene is possibly TRBD1 (6 bases). Germline V gene lookup returns CDR1 KGHSH and CDR2 LQKENI. The length of the CDR3 is 15 residues. V was trimmed by 3 bases and J by 5 bases, leaving 13 bases between them. The CDR3 here is CASSPPGHTNEKLFF. For the CDR3, the DNA is TGTGCCAGCTCACCCCCGGGACATACAAATGAAAAACTGTTTTTT.

The J gene is TRBJ2-5, the V gene TRBV24-1; perhaps TRBD1 as D (6 bases). CDR3 length: 15 residues. Between the trimmed V and J ends, which lost 3 bases and 2 bases, there was a span of 12 bases. The germline V gene encodes CDR1 KGHDR and CDR2 SFDVKD. In DNA, the CDR3 is TGTGCCACCAGTGATCGGGACACCGCTCAAGAGACCCAGTACTTC. As protein: CATSDRDTAQETQYF.

There are a few counts of this clone. The V call is TRBV19, the J call TRBJ2-3; a possible D gene is TRBD1 (5 bases). Trimming stripped 10 bases from V and 2 bases from J, with 10 bases between. The CDR3 sequence is 12 residues long. Germline V CDR1 and CDR2: LNHDA, SQIVND (reference sequence). Here the CDR3 DNA reads TGTGCCACCCAGGGATACACAGATACGCAGTATTTT. As protein: CATQGYTDTQYF.

V and J are TRBV11-2 and TRBJ2-3; possible D gene TRBD1, 6 bases. This CDR3 has 17 amino acids. V lost 5 bases to trimming and J lost 2 bases, with 20 bases between them. CDR1 and CDR2 (germline): SGHAT, FQNNGV. CDR3 sequence (DNA): TGTGCCAGCAGCCTCCCGGGACACCCAGGCTCCACAGATACGCAGTATTTT. Residues: CASSLPGHPGSTDTQYF.

The V and J genes are TRBV11-2 and TRBJ2-3; 13 nucleotides agree with TRBD2. CDR3 length equals 18 residues. Germline V gene data show CDR1 as SGHAT and CDR2 as FQNNGV. Trimming at V came to 6 bases and at J to 0 bases, leaving 9 bases not matched to a gene. The DNA for the CDR3 is TGTGCCAGCAGGGCCGGACTAGCGGGGGCTCCTAGCACAGATACGCAGTATTTT. It codes for CASRAGLAGAPSTDTQYF.

This chain links TRBV3-1 (or the pseudogene TRBV3-2) with TRBJ2-5; 10 nucleotides match TRBD1. Germline lookup yields CDR1 LGHDT and CDR2 YNNKEL (reference sequence). The ends lost 2 bases at V and 3 bases at J; junction bases unmatched: 6. The CDR3 is 16 amino acids. CDR3 in DNA: TGTGCCAGCAGCCAAAGGTCCGGGACAGGGGAAGAGACCCAGTACTTC. This sequence encodes CASSQRSGTGEETQYF.

V and J are TRBV2 and TRBJ2-5; maybe TRBD2 (5 bases). The CDR3 runs to 15 residues. With 0 bases removed from V and 5 bases from J, the gap between germline ends came to 13 bases. From germline, CDR1 is SNHLY and CDR2 FYNNEI. The DNA of the CDR3 is TGTGCCAGCAGTGAAGCGTGGCTAGCAGTCGAGACCCAGTACTTC. Its translation is CASSEAWLAVETQYF.

In this sample, this clone turned up once. Other DNA sequences in the sample encode the same CDR3. The gene calls are TRBV10-3 and TRBJ1-2; 8 positions match TRBD1. The CDR3 runs 14 residues. V gave up 2 bases and J gave up 2 bases; unmatched junction bases: 1. Germline CDR1 ENHRY, CDR2 SYGVKD. CDR3 nucleotides: TGTGCCATCAGTGAGCGACAGGGGAACTATGGCTACACCTTC. This sequence encodes CAISERQGNYGYTF.

This clone was counted only a few times. Here the CDR3 reads CASSPRVEGILHF. DNA for the CDR3: TGTGCCAGCTCACCAAGGGTTGAGGGAATACTCCACTTT. V usage is TRBV18 and J usage is TRBJ1-6; D remains ambiguous. Germline V gene lookup returns CDR1 KGHSH and CDR2 LQKENI. V dropped 2 bases and J dropped 16 bases, with 15 bases sitting between them. The CDR3 extends over 13 amino acids.

V usage is TRBV7-9 and J usage is TRBJ2-2; D gene unclear. Germline V gene data show CDR1 as SEHNR and CDR2 as FQNEAQ (reference sequence). Trimming removed 5 bases at V and 4 bases at J, with 5 bases between. This CDR3 has 12 amino acids. CDR3 in DNA: TGTGCCAGCAGCCGACTCACCGGGGAGCTGTTTTTT. This codes for CASSRLTGELFF. Full variable domain (missing parts from reference TRBV7-9 and TRBJ2-2): DTGVSQNPRHKITKRGQNVTFRCDPISEHNRLYWYRQTLGQGPEFLTYFQNEAQLEKSRLLSDRFSAERPKGSFSTLEIQRTEQGDSAMYLCASSRLTGELFFGEGSRLTVL.

The chain is built from TRBV19 and TRBJ1-5, with 7 bases lining up with TRBD1. The junction had 13 bases not matched to a gene; V was cut back by 7 bases and J by 7 bases. Germline V gene data show CDR1 as LNHDA and CDR2 as SQIVND (reference sequence). The CDR3 runs 15 residues. The CDR3: CASKSLEGARQPQHF. The CDR3 nucleotides read TGTGCCAGTAAATCCCTTGAGGGGGCTAGGCAGCCCCAGCATTTT.

The chain is built from TRBV9 and TRBJ1-1; no clear D gene. The CDR3 covers 15 residues. The V gene's germline CDR1 is SGDLS and CDR2 YYNGEE. V shed 4 bases and J shed 5 bases, with 18 bases lying between them. CDR3 amino acids: CASSPRAAMGTEAFF. The DNA for the CDR3 is TGTGCCAGCAGCCCCCGAGCGGCCATGGGGACTGAAGCTTTCTTT.

The J gene is TRBJ1-5, the V gene TRBV9; 7 positions agree with TRBD1. Trimming removed 4 bases from V and 1 base from J; junction bases left unmatched: 5. The CDR3 contains 15 residues. CDR1 and CDR2 from the germline V gene are SGDLS and YYNGEE. DNA of the CDR3: TGTGCCAGCAGCTCAGGGGGTGCGAGCAATCAGCCCCAGCATTTT. Encoded protein: CASSSGGASNQPQHF. Combining the CDR3 with reference TRBV9 and TRBJ1-5 gives the whole variable domain DSGVTQTPKHLITATGQRVTLRCSPRSGDLSVYWYQQSLDQGLQFLIQYYNGEERAKGNILERFSAQQFPDLHSELNLSSLELGDSALYFCASSSGGASNQPQHFGDGTRLSIL.

This clone appeared a few times. This chain links TRBV27 with TRBJ2-2, with 9 positions matching TRBD1. This CDR3 region has 16 residues. The germline V gene has CDR1 MNHEY and CDR2 SMNVEV (reference sequence). J gave up 3 bases and V 6 bases, and 8 bases lay outside the gene matches. As DNA, the CDR3 is TGTGCCAGCAGAAGCGACAGGGGGGGGTACACCGGGGAGCTGTTTTTT. This gives the protein CASRSDRGGYTGELFF.

This chain joins TRBV29-1 and TRBJ1-2, with 9 bases that match TRBD1. Trimming cost V 7 bases and J 1 base; bases outside gene matches: 7. This CDR3 comprises 14 residues. Germline CDR1 and CDR2: SQVTM and ANQGSEA. CDR3: CSAEGTGHNYGYTF. CDR3 DNA sequence: TGCAGCGCCGAAGGGACAGGGCATAACTATGGCTACACCTTC.

This clone is a singleton in its sample. The chain combines TRBV19 with TRBJ2-5, with 8 positions matching TRBD1. After removal of 7 bases from V and 3 bases from J, the junction contained 10 bases not matched to a gene. Germline V gives CDR1 LNHDA, CDR2 SQIVND (reference sequence). The CDR3 spans 15 residues. The CDR3 DNA sequence: TGTGCCAGTAAAAGCGAGACAGGGGCTAAAGAGACCCAGTACTTC. Protein product: CASKSETGAKETQYF.

This sequence joins TRBV5-1 and TRBJ2-1; D is possibly TRBD1 (6 bases). CDR1 and CDR2 from the germline V gene are SGHRS and YFSETQ. The CDR3 contains 15 residues. Trimming left V 0 bases short and J 2 bases short, with 9 bases between. CDR3 DNA sequence: TGCGCCAGCAGCTTGGGGGACACGCCCTACAATGAGCAGTTCTTC. It codes for CASSLGDTPYNEQFF. The full variable domain, rest sourced from reference TRBV5-1 and TRBJ2-1, is KAGVTQTPRYLIKTRGQQVTLSCSPISGHRSVSWYQQTPGQGLQFLFEYFSETQRNKGNFPGRFSGRQFSNSRSEMNVSTLELGDSALYLCASSLGDTPYNEQFFGPGTRLTVL.

The genes are TRBV6-5 and TRBJ2-5; TRBD1 is a possible D gene (5 bases). Trimming took 3 bases from V and 2 from J, leaving 16 bases between them. This CDR3 comprises 16 residues. Per germline, CDR1 MNHEY and CDR2 SVGAGI. The CDR3 region has the DNA TGTGCCAGCAGTTATTGGAGTTCGCAGGGTCAAGAGACCCAGTACTTC. Its protein is CASSYWSSQGQETQYF.

The genes are TRBV6-1 and TRBJ2-3; a possible D gene is TRBD2 (6 bases). Trimming took off 2 bases at V and 2 bases at J, with 23 bases between the two ends. The CDR3 loop spans 19 amino acids. Looked up from germline, CDR1 is MNHNS and CDR2 is SASEGT. DNA for the CDR3: TGTGCCAGCAGTGAAAGGGTCCAGTCCTGGGCGGGGTCCACAGATACGCAGTATTTT. As protein: CASSERVQSWAGSTDTQYF.

The rearrangement joins TRBV6-5 to TRBJ2-3; TRBD1 matches at 9 bases. The CDR3 sequence is 14 residues long. Germline loops: CDR1 MNHEY, CDR2 SVGAGI. V was pared by 8 bases and J by 3 bases, with 6 bases of the junction left unmatched. CDR3 region: CASLQGAPTDTQYF. CDR3 bases: TGTGCCAGCCTACAGGGGGCGCCGACAGATACGCAGTATTTT.